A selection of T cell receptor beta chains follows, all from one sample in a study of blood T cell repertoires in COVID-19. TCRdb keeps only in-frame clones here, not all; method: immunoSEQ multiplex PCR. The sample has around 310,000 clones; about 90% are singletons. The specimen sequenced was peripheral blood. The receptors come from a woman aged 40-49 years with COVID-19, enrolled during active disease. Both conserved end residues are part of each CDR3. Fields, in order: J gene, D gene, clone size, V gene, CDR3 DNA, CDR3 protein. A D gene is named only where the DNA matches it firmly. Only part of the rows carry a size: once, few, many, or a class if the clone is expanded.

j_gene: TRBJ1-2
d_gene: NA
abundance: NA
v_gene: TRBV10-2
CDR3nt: TGCGCCAGCAGTGAGTTCCCAAACTATGGCTACACCTTC
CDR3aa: CASSEFPNYGYTF

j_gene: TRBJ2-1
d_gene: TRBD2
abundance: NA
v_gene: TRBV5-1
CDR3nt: TGCGCCAGCAGCTTGGGGTTAGCGGGATACAATGAGCAGTTCTTC
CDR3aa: CASSLGLAGYNEQFF

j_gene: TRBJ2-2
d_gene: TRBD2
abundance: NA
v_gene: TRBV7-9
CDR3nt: TGTGCCAGCAGCTTTTTCGGGGGGAGAGCCGGGGAGCTGTTTTTT
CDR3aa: CASSFFGGRAGELFF

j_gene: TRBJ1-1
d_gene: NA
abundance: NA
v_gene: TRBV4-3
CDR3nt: TGCGCCAGCAGCCAAGACAGGAACACTGAAGCTTTCTTT
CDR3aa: CASSQDRNTEAFF

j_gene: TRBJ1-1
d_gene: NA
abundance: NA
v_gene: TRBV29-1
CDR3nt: TGCAGCGCTAGACAGGCCTTCATGAACACTGAAGCTTTCTTT
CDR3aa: CSARQAFMNTEAFF

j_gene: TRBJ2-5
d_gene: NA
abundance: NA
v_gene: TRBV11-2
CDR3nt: TGTGCCAGCAGCCAAGGGGCTGGAGAACAAGAGACCCAGTACTTC
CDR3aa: CASSQGAGEQETQYF

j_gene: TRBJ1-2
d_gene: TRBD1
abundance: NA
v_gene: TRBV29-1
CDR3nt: TGCAGCGGAGGACAGGAATATGGCTACACCTTC
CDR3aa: CSGGQEYGYTF

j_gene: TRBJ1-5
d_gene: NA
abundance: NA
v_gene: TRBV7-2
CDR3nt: TGTGCCAGCAGCCGGGGGGGCAGGGGCTACTATAGCAATCAGCCCCAGCATTTT
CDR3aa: CASSRGGRGYYSNQPQHF

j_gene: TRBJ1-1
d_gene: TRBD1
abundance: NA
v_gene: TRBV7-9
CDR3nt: TGTGCCAGCAGCTTCACAACAGGGGAGGCTGAAGCTTTCTTT
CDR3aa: CASSFTTGEAEAFF

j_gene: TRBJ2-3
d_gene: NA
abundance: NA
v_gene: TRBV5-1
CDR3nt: TGCGCCAGCAGACAATGGATAGCGGGCACAGATACGCAGTATTTT
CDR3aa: CASRQWIAGTDTQYF

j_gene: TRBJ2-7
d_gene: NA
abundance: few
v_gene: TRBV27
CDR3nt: TGTGCCAGCAGTCCCCGCGACACCTTGTCGAACGAGCAGTACTTC
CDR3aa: CASSPRDTLSNEQYF

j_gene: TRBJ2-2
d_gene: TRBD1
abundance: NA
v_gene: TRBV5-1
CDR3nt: TGCGCCAGCAGCTTGGGATACCGGGACAGGGCGAACACCGGGGAGCTGTTTTTT
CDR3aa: CASSLGYRDRANTGELFF

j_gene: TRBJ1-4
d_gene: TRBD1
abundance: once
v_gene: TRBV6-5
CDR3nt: TGTGCCAGCAGACGCGACAGGGAGGATAATGAAAAACTGTTTTTT
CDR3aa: CASRRDREDNEKLFF

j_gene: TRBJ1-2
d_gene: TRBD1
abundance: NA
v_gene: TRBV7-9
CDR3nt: TGTGCCAGCAGCCCCTCTGTACCGGGACAGGGGGCCCCCTACTATGGCTACACCTTC
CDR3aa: CASSPSVPGQGAPYYGYTF

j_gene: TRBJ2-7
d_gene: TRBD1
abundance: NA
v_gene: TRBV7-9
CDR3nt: TGTGCCAGCAGCTTAGCCGGGACAGGGGAGCAGTACTTC
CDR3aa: CASSLAGTGEQYF

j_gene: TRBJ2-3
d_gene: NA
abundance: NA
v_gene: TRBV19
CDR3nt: TGTGCCAGTAGCCCGGGAGGGGGCGGCACAGATACGCAGTATTTT
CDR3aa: CASSPGGGGTDTQYF

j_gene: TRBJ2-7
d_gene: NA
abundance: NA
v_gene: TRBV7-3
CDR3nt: TGTGCCAGCAGCCCAATCGCCGGGACAAACTTTTACGAGCAGTACTTC
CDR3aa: CASSPIAGTNFYEQYF

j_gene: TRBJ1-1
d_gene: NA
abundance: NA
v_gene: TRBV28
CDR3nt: TGTGCCAGCATCTCCTACCTTATGAACACTGAAGCTTTCTTT
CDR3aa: CASISYLMNTEAFF

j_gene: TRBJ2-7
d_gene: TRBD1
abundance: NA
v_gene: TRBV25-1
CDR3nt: TGTGCCAGCACCCCCGCCGGGACAGGGGGTGGCTACGAGCAGTACTTC
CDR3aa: CASTPAGTGGGYEQYF

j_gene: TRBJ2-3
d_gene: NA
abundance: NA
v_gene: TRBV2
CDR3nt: TGTGCCAGCAGTGATGAGCGCGTAGATACGCAGTATTTT
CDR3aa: CASSDERVDTQYF

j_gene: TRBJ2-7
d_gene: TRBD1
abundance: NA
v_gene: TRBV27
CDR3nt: TGTGCCAGCAGTTTTATACGGGGACAGGGCCACGAGCAGTACTTC
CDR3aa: CASSFIRGQGHEQYF

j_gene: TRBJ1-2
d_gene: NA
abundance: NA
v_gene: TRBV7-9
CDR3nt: TGTGCCAGCAGCATTCCCCAGGGACAATATGGCTACACCTTC
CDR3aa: CASSIPQGQYGYTF

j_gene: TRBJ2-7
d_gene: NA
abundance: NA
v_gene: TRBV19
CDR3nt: TGTGCCAGTAGCTCAGATAGGGGGTGGCACGAGCAGTACTTC
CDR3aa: CASSSDRGWHEQYF

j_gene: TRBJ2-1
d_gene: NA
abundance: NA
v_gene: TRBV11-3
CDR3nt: TGTGCCAGCAGCTTAGACCCGACAGGTTACAATGAGCAGTTCTTC
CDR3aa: CASSLDPTGYNEQFF

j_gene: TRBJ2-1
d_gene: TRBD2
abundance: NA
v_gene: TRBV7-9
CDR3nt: TGTGCCGGGAGTCGGGAGGGCACAAGGAATGAGCAGTTCTTC
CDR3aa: CAGSREGTRNEQFF

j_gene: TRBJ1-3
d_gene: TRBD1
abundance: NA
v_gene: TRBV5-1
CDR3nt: TGCGCCAGCAGCTCTGACCCCCGGGACAGGGGAAACACCATATATTTT
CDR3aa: CASSSDPRDRGNTIYF

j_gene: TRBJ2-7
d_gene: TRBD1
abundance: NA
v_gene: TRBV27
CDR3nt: TGTGCCAGCAGTCGCATATATAACCGGGACAGGGATTCCTACGAGCAGTACTTC
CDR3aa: CASSRIYNRDRDSYEQYF